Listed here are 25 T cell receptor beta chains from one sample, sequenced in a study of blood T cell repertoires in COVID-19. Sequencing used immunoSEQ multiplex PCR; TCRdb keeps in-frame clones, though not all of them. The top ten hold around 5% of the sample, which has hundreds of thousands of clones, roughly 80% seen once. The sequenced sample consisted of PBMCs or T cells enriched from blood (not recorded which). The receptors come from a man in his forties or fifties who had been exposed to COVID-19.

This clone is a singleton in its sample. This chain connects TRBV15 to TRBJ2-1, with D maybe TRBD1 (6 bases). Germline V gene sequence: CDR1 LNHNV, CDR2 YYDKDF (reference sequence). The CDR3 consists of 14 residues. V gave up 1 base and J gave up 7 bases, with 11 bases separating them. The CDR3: CATSRATGLNEQFF. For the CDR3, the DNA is TGTGCCACCAGCAGAGCAACAGGGTTAAATGAGCAGTTCTTC.

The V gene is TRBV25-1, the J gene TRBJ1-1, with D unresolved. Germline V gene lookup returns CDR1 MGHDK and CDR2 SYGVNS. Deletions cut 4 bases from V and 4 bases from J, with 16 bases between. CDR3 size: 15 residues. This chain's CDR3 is CASSAPSPTSTEAFF. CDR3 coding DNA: TGTGCCAGCAGTGCACCCTCTCCTACGAGCACTGAAGCTTTCTTT.

The CDR3 coding sequence is TGTGCCAGCAGTGTTAGGGACAGGGAAAAACTGTTTTTT. Encoded protein: CASSVRDREKLFF. The V gene is TRBV27, the J gene TRBJ1-4, with TRBD1 matching over 8 bases. Germline CDR1 is MNHEY and CDR2 is SMNVEV (reference sequence). This CDR3 is built from 13 residues. The junction had 4 bases not matched to a gene; V was cut back by 5 bases and J by 8 bases.

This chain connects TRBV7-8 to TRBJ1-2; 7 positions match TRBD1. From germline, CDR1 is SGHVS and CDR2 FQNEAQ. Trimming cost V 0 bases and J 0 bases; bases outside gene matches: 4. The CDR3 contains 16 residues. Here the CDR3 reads CASSLARGATNYGYTF. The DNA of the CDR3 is TGTGCCAGCAGCTTAGCCAGGGGGGCCACTAACTATGGCTACACCTTC.

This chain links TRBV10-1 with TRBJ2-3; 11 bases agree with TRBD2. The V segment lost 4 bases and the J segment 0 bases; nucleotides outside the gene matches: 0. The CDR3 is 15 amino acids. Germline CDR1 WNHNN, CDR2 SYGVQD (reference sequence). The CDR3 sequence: CASSGTSGSTDTQYF. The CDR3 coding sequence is TGCGCCAGCAGTGGGACTAGCGGGAGCACAGATACGCAGTATTTT.

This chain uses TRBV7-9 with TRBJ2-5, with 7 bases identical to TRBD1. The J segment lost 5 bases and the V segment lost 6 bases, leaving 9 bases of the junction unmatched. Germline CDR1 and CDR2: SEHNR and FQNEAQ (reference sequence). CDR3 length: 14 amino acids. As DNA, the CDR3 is TGTGCCAGCAGGTCGAGCTCCAGGGGGGAGACCCAGTACTTC. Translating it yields CASRSSSRGETQYF.

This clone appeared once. The CDR3 here is CASSRVGRPPFF. In DNA form, the CDR3 reads TGTGCCAGCAGCCGGGTTGGCCGCCCTCCGTTCTTC. The gene calls are TRBV12-3 or TRBV12-4 and TRBJ2-1; D is unclear. V lost 6 bases to trimming and J lost 15 bases, with 18 bases between them. The CDR3 consists of 12 residues.

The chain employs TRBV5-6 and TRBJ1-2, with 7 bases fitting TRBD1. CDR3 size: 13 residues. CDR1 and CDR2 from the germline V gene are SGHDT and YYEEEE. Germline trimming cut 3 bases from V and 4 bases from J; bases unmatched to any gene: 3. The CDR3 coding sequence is TGTGCCAGCAGCTCCGGGACAGCCTATGGCTACACCTTC. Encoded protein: CASSSGTAYGYTF.

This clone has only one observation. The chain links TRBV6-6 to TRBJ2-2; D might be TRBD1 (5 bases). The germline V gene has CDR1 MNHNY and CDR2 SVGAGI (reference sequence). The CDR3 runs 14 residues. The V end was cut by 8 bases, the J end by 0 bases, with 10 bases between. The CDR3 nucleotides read TGTGCCAGCCGAACAGGTGCGAACACCGGGGAGCTGTTTTTT. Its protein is CASRTGANTGELFF.

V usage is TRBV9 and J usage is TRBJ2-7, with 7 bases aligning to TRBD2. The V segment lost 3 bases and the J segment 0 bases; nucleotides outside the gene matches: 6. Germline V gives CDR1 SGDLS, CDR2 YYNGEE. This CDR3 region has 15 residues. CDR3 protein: CASSASGVGSYEQYF. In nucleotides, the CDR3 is TGTGCCAGCAGCGCCAGCGGGGTGGGCTCCTACGAGCAGTACTTC. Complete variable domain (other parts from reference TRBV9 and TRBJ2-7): DSGVTQTPKHLITATGQRVTLRCSPRSGDLSVYWYQQSLDQGLQFLIQYYNGEERAKGNILERFSAQQFPDLHSELNLSSLELGDSALYFCASSASGVGSYEQYFGPGTRLTVT.

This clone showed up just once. The CDR3 reads CASSPSGSGYNEQFF. CDR3 nucleotides: TGCGCCAGCAGCCCTAGCGGGAGTGGTTACAATGAGCAGTTCTTC. The chain joins TRBV5-1 to TRBJ2-1, with 10 bases lining up with TRBD2. Losses at the gene ends were 4 bases for V and 4 bases for J; bases not matched to a gene: 5. CDR1 is SGHRS, CDR2 YFSETQ, per germline. The CDR3 extends over 15 amino acids.

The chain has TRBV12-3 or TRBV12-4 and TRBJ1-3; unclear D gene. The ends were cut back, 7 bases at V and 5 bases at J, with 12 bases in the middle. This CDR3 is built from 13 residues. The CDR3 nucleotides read TGTGCCAGCAAGGCGGTGTCTAGAAACACCATATATTTT. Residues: CASKAVSRNTIYF.

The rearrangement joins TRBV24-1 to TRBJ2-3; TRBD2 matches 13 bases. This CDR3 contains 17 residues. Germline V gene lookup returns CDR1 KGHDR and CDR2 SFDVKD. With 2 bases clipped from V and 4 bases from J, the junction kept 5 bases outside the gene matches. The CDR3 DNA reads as TGTGCCACCAGTGATTCCCAAGGACTAGCGGGAGCAGATACGCAGTATTTT. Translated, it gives CATSDSQGLAGADTQYF.

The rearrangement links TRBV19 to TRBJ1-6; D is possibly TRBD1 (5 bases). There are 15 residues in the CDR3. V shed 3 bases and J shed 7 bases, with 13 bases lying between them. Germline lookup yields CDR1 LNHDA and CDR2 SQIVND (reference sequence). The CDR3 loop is CASSIRDFKNSPLHF. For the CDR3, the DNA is TGTGCCAGTAGTATCAGGGACTTTAAGAATTCACCCCTCCACTTT.

DNA for the CDR3: TGTGCCAGCAGCTTTTCTAGCTCCTACAATGAGCAGTTCTTC. Its translation is CASSFSSSYNEQFF. The chain links TRBV7-9 to TRBJ2-1; D remains ambiguous. The CDR3 totals 14 residues. V was trimmed by 3 bases and J by 0 bases, leaving 6 bases between them. The V gene's germline CDR1 is SEHNR and CDR2 FQNEAQ (reference sequence).

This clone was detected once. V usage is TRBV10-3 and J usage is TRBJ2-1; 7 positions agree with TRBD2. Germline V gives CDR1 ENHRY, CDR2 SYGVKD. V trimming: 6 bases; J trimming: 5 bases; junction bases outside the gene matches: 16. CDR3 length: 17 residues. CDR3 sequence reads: CAIRVTGGRGGDNEQFF. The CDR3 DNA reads TGTGCCATCAGGGTGACGGGAGGCCGGGGAGGCGACAATGAGCAGTTCTTC.

The CDR3: CASSQVIAGTGGNTIYF. The CDR3 DNA reads TGTGCCAGCAGCCAGGTAATTGCCGGGACAGGAGGAAACACCATATATTTT. This chain links TRBV3-1 (or the pseudogene TRBV3-2) with TRBJ1-3; 8 nucleotides line up with TRBD1. V trimming: 3 bases; J trimming: 4 bases; junction bases outside the gene matches: 11. The germline V gene encodes CDR1 LGHDT and CDR2 YNNKEL (reference sequence). CDR3 length equals 17 residues.

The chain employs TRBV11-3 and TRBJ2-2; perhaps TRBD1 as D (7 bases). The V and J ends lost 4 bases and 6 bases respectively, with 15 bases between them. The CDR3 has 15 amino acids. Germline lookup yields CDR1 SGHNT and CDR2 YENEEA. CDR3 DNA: TGTGCCAGCAGCTATTCAGGGGGAGGATCCGGGGAGCTGTTTTTT. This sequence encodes CASSYSGGGSGELFF. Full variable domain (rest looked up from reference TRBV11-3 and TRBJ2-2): EAGVVQSPRYKIIEKKQPVAFWCNPISGHNTLYWYLQNLGQGPELLIRYENEEAVDDSQLPKDRFSAERLKGVDSTLKIQPAELGDSAVYLCASSYSGGGSGELFFGEGSRLTVL.

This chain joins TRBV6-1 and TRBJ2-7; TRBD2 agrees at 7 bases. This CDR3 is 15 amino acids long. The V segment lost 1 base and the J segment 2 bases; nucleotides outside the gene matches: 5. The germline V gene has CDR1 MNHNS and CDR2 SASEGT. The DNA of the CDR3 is TGTGCCAGCAGTGAAGGGCTAGCGGATGCCTACGAGCAGTACTTC. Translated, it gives CASSEGLADAYEQYF.

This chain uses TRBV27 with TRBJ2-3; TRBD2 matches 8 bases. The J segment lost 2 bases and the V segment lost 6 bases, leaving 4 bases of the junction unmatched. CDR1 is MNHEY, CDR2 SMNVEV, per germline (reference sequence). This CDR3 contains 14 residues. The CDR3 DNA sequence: TGTGCCAGCAGCTTAGCGGGACCCACAGATACGCAGTATTTT. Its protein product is CASSLAGPTDTQYF.

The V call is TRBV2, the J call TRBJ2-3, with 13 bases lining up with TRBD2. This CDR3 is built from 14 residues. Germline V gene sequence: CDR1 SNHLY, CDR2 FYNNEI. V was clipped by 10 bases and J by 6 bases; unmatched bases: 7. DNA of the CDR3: TGTGCCATGCGGACTAGCGGGAGCTCTGATACGCAGTATTTT. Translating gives CAMRTSGSSDTQYF.

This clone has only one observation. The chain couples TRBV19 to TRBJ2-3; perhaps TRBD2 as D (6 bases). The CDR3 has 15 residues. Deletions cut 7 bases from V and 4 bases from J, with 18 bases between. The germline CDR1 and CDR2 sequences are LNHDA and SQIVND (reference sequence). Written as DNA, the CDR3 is TGTGCCAGTACCCTGACTAGTTCCCCCGCAGATACGCAGTATTTT. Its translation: CASTLTSSPADTQYF.

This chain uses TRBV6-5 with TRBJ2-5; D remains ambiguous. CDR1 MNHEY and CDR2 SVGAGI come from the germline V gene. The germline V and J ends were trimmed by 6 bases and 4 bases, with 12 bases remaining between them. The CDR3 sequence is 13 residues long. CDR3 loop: CASRNTAVETQYF. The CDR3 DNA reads TGTGCCAGCAGAAACACCGCAGTAGAGACCCAGTACTTC.

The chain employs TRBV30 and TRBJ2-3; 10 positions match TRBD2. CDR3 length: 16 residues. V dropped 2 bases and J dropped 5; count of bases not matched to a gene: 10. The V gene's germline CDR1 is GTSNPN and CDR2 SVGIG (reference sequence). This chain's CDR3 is CAWSPPPAGGRDTQYF. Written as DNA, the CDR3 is TGTGCCTGGAGTCCCCCCCCAGCGGGAGGGCGAGATACGCAGTATTTT.

CDR3 residues: CASSLAPGSGGNTIYF. In DNA, the CDR3 is TGTGCCAGCAGCTTGGCCCCGGGTTCGGGGGGAAACACCATATATTTT. The chain has TRBV5-4 and TRBJ1-3; D is unresolved. This CDR3 is built from 16 residues. V was pared by 0 bases and J by 4 bases, with 14 bases between. Germline CDR1 reads SGHNT; CDR2 reads YYREEE (reference sequence). Together with reference TRBV5-4 and TRBJ1-3, the CDR3 gives the full variable domain: ETGVTQSPTHLIKTRGQQVTLRCSSQSGHNTVSWYQQALGQGPQFIFQYYREEENGRGNFPPRFSGLQFPNYSSELNVNALELDDSALYLCASSLAPGSGGNTIYFGEGSWLTVV.